This TCR beta chain stems from a study of Ad26.COV2.S vaccination and SARS-CoV-2 variants. Whole-study context: The study gave Ad26.COV2.S intramuscularly, once or twice 56 days apart.

Some clones are missing from TCRdb's copy, which holds only in-frame ones; the method was immunoSEQ multiplex PCR. The table lists 380,000 or so clones, 70% to 90% of them singletons, with around 10% in the top ten. Described treatment: roughly 19 received Ad26.COV2.S at low or high dose, single or two shots; roughly 5 received placebo; per-sample allocation not given. Samples came from day 63 after the first vaccine or placebo injection. V lost 7 bases and J lost 0; bases outside the gene matches: 3. Per germline, CDR1 MNHEY and CDR2 SVGAGI. The CDR3 runs to 13 residues. This TCR came from a person between 18 and 59 years old who received the Ad26.COV2.S COVID-19 vaccine or a placebo. The chain couples TRBV6-5 to TRBJ2-7; 7 nucleotides align to TRBD1. Sample: peripheral blood, taken in a trial of Ad26.COV2.S vaccine versus placebo. Here the CDR3 reads CASTTGSSYEQYF. The CDR3 DNA follows: TGTGCCAGCACGACAGGGAGCTCCTACGAGCAGTACTTC.